This is a list of T cell receptor beta chains from one sample in a study of T-cell memory formation after mild COVID-19. TCRdb reprocessed the 5' RACE reads via MiXCR and lists one record per CDR3 protein. The data hold roughly 300,000 distinct CDR3 sequences, with approximately 13% observed a single time. The sample comprised PBMCs or a T cell subset sorted from them (not recorded which). These receptors came from a man younger than 30 who had mild COVID-19 (a few samples of this study predate the infection). Cell type and time point are not known. The CDR3 runs from the conserved cysteine through the conserved F or W. D genes are given only for firm matches. Rows may omit the clone size; those that give it use once, few, many or a size class.

clone size: -
J gene: TRBJ1-1
V gene: TRBV12-3/TRBV12-4
D gene: -
CDR3 DNA: TGTGCCAGCAGTTTCACGCAGGGTTCAGAAGCTTTCTTT
CDR3 protein: CASSFTQGSEAFF

clone size: -
J gene: TRBJ1-2
V gene: TRBV7-9
D gene: TRBD1
CDR3 DNA: TGTGCCAGCAGCCGGACAGGGATGGGTGGCTACACCTTC
CDR3 protein: CASSRTGMGGYTF

clone size: few
J gene: TRBJ1-6
V gene: TRBV6-6
D gene: -
CDR3 DNA: TGTGCCAGCTTGAAAGACAATTCACCCCTCCACTTT
CDR3 protein: CASLKDNSPLHF

clone size: many
J gene: TRBJ2-1
V gene: TRBV4-3
D gene: TRBD1
CDR3 DNA: TGCGCCAGCAGCCAAGAACCCCGGTGGGACAGCTACAATGAGCAGTTCTTC
CDR3 protein: CASSQEPRWDSYNEQFF

clone size: many
J gene: TRBJ2-3
V gene: TRBV6-2/TRBV6-3
D gene: TRBD2
CDR3 DNA: TGTGCCAGCAGTTCCAGCGGGGGCCCGCAGTATTTT
CDR3 protein: CASSSSGGPQYF

clone size: few
J gene: TRBJ2-1
V gene: TRBV30
D gene: -
CDR3 DNA: TGTGCCTGGAGTGTCTCATTCGTGAACAATGAGCAGTTCTTC
CDR3 protein: CAWSVSFVNNEQFF

clone size: -
J gene: TRBJ2-1
V gene: TRBV3-1
D gene: TRBD2
CDR3 DNA: TGTGCCAGCAGCCAAGAAGTAGCGGGGGCCGCAAATGAGCAGTTCTTC
CDR3 protein: CASSQEVAGAANEQFF

clone size: few
J gene: TRBJ2-1
V gene: TRBV5-1
D gene: TRBD1
CDR3 DNA: TGCGCCAGCAGCTTGTCGGGACAGGGGGACTACAATGAGCAGTTCTTC
CDR3 protein: CASSLSGQGDYNEQFF

clone size: few
J gene: TRBJ2-7
V gene: TRBV20-1
D gene: TRBD2
CDR3 DNA: TGCAGTGCTAGAGAGGCTAGCGGGTGGCCCGAGCAGTACTTC
CDR3 protein: CSAREASGWPEQYF

clone size: -
J gene: TRBJ1-1
V gene: TRBV20-1
D gene: -
CDR3 DNA: TGCAGTGCCAGCCAGGGAGGCTACACTGAAGCTTTCTTT
CDR3 protein: CSASQGGYTEAFF

clone size: -
J gene: TRBJ2-5
V gene: TRBV3-1
D gene: -
CDR3 DNA: TGTGCCAGCAGCCAAGTTGGGACCCAGTACTTC
CDR3 protein: CASSQVGTQYF

clone size: -
J gene: TRBJ1-2
V gene: TRBV10-3
D gene: TRBD1
CDR3 DNA: TGTGCCATCAGTGGGGGACAGGGGAACTATGGCTACACCTTC
CDR3 protein: CAISGGQGNYGYTF

clone size: few
J gene: TRBJ1-1
V gene: TRBV5-5
D gene: -
CDR3 DNA: TGTGCCAGCAGCTTGGACAGGTCGGGCATGAACACTGAAGCTTTCTTT
CDR3 protein: CASSLDRSGMNTEAFF

clone size: once
J gene: TRBJ2-5
V gene: TRBV5-1
D gene: -
CDR3 DNA: TGCGCCAGCAGTTTGCAACTCGGGACCCAGTACTTC
CDR3 protein: CASSLQLGTQYF

clone size: -
J gene: TRBJ2-2
V gene: TRBV24-1
D gene: -
CDR3 DNA: TGTGCCACCAGTGACCTCACCGGGGAGCTGTTTTTT
CDR3 protein: CATSDLTGELFF

clone size: -
J gene: TRBJ1-3
V gene: TRBV5-1
D gene: -
CDR3 DNA: TGCGCCAGCAGCTTGGATCGGAGGACCATATATTTT
CDR3 protein: CASSLDRRTIYF

clone size: -
J gene: TRBJ1-2
V gene: TRBV20-1
D gene: TRBD1
CDR3 DNA: TGCAGTGCTAGAGGCTCAGGGGGCGGTGGCTACACCTTC
CDR3 protein: CSARGSGGGGYTF

clone size: many
J gene: TRBJ1-1
V gene: TRBV12-3/TRBV12-4
D gene: TRBD1
CDR3 DNA: TGTGCCAGCACGGGCGGGACAGGGATATCTGAAGCTTTCTTT
CDR3 protein: CASTGGTGISEAFF

clone size: -
J gene: TRBJ1-2
V gene: TRBV12-3/TRBV12-4
D gene: -
CDR3 DNA: TGTGCCAGCAGCCCCGGACACCATGGCTACACCTTC
CDR3 protein: CASSPGHHGYTF

clone size: few
J gene: TRBJ2-1
V gene: TRBV7-6
D gene: -
CDR3 DNA: TGTGCCAGCAGCTTACAGGGTGCCTACAATGAGCAGTTCTTC
CDR3 protein: CASSLQGAYNEQFF

clone size: few
J gene: TRBJ2-5
V gene: TRBV20-1
D gene: TRBD2
CDR3 DNA: TGCAGTGCTGTCATTCCCGGCGGGGGTGGGGATCGGGCCCAGTACTTC
CDR3 protein: CSAVIPGGGGDRAQYF

clone size: -
J gene: TRBJ1-3
V gene: TRBV11-2
D gene: TRBD1
CDR3 DNA: TGTGCTACGGGACAGGGTTCGGGAAACACCATATATTTT
CDR3 protein: CATGQGSGNTIYF

clone size: many
J gene: TRBJ2-1
V gene: TRBV5-4
D gene: TRBD2
CDR3 DNA: TGTGCCAGCAGCCCCACTAGCGGCCACAATGAGCAGTTCTTC
CDR3 protein: CASSPTSGHNEQFF

clone size: -
J gene: TRBJ1-2
V gene: TRBV20-1
D gene: -
CDR3 DNA: TGCAGTGCTTACATCTCCTATGGCTACACCTTC
CDR3 protein: CSAYISYGYTF

clone size: few
J gene: TRBJ2-6
V gene: TRBV15
D gene: TRBD1
CDR3 DNA: TGTGCCACCAGGGACAGGGGTGGCGCTGGGGCCAACGTCCTGACTTTC
CDR3 protein: CATRDRGGAGANVLTF

clone size: many
J gene: TRBJ2-5
V gene: TRBV7-2
D gene: TRBD2
CDR3 DNA: TGTGCCAGCAGCTTAGGCGGTGCTAGCGGGGCCCCTCGGGAGACCCAGTACTTC
CDR3 protein: CASSLGGASGAPRETQYF